The clone carrying this TCR beta chain came up a few times. These data belong to a study of blood T cell repertoires in COVID-19. Assay: immunoSEQ multiplex PCR; the TCRdb copy retains only in-frame clones and omits some. The sample has about 110,000 clones; approximately 82% are singletons. Per germline, CDR1 SQVTM and CDR2 ANQGSEA. With 4 bases removed from V and 1 base from J, the gap between germline ends came to 10 bases. This CDR3 has 13 residues. The V and J genes are TRBV29-1 and TRBJ1-1, with D perhaps matching TRBD1 (6 bases). What was sequenced was peripheral blood. The sequence was collected from a woman aged 80 or over with acute or convalescent COVID-19. The CDR3 DNA reads as TGCAGCGTTGCTAGAGGGGGGAACACTGAAGCTTTCTTT. Encoded protein: CSVARGGNTEAFF.